A single sample gave rise to the 16 T cell receptor beta chains below, sequenced in a study of blood T cell repertoires in COVID-19. The data were produced by immunoSEQ multiplex PCR, yet TCRdb's version contains in-frame clones alone and is incomplete. The data hold 84,000 or so clones, with roughly 86% observed a single time. Sequencing was carried out using peripheral blood. Source of these receptors: a woman of 80 years or more with acute or convalescent COVID-19.

The CDR3 nucleotides are TGTGCCAGCAGTGAAACAGGGGTAACCGAGCAGTACTTC. This gives the protein CASSETGVTEQYF. The V and J genes are TRBV25-1 and TRBJ2-7; 7 bases map to TRBD1. The junction had 4 bases not matched to a gene; V was cut back by 2 bases and J by 6 bases. The CDR3 runs to 13 residues. Germline values: CDR1 MGHDK, CDR2 SYGVNS.

This chain uses TRBV7-9 with TRBJ2-7, with a weak D call TRBD1 (5 bases). This CDR3 spans 13 amino acids. Trimming removed 8 bases at V and 2 bases at J, with 13 bases between. CDR1 and CDR2 (germline): SEHNR, FQNEAQ (reference sequence). CDR3 DNA: TGTGCCAGCTCCAGGCAGGGAACCTACGAGCAGTACTTC. Translated, it gives CASSRQGTYEQYF.

This chain joins TRBV5-1 and TRBJ1-1, with 11 bases matching TRBD1. Germline V gene lookup returns CDR1 SGHRS and CDR2 YFSETQ. The ends lost 4 bases at V and 3 bases at J; junction bases unmatched: 5. CDR3 length equals 15 residues. The CDR3 DNA sequence: TGCGCCAGCAGCAGGACAGGGGGCGAACACACTGAAGCTTTCTTT. It translates to CASSRTGGEHTEAFF.

The chain couples TRBV27 to TRBJ2-7, with 8 bases lining up with TRBD1. V shed 8 bases and J 4 bases; nucleotides not matched to a gene: 10. Germline V gives CDR1 MNHEY, CDR2 SMNVEV (reference sequence). CDR3 length equals 14 residues. The CDR3 DNA reads TGTGCCAGCGGGTTAGGACAGGGCGTATACGAGCAGTACTTC. Amino acid sequence: CASGLGQGVYEQYF.

The J gene is TRBJ1-2, the V gene TRBV7-9; 7 bases are a match to TRBD1. Germline V CDR1 and CDR2: SEHNR, FQNEAQ (reference sequence). The CDR3 is 13 residues long. V was clipped by 4 bases and J by 8 bases; unmatched bases: 7. The CDR3 here is CASSYWEGGGYTF. In DNA form, the CDR3 reads TGTGCCAGCAGCTACTGGGAAGGGGGCGGCTACACCTTC.

The rearrangement links TRBV7-2 to TRBJ2-5, with 7 positions matching TRBD2. Germline assignment: CDR1 SGHTA and CDR2 FQGNSA. The CDR3 runs 16 residues. V was pared by 0 bases and J by 2 bases, with 6 bases of the junction left unmatched. In DNA form, the CDR3 reads TGTGCCAGCAGCTTAGCACCCTCTAGCGGTCAAGAGACCCAGTACTTC. Its translation: CASSLAPSSGQETQYF.

The chain is built from TRBV3-1 (or the pseudogene TRBV3-2) and TRBJ2-7; 9 nucleotides match TRBD1. The CDR3 is made up of 15 amino acids. With 2 bases clipped from V and 4 bases from J, the junction kept 6 bases outside the gene matches. The germline gives CDR1 LGHDT, CDR2 YNNKEL (reference sequence). The CDR3 sequence: CASSQPGTGWYEQYF. In DNA, the CDR3 is TGTGCCAGCAGCCAACCCGGGACAGGGTGGTACGAGCAGTACTTC.

The chain is built from TRBV9 and TRBJ2-3; 7 positions agree with TRBD2. This CDR3 contains 13 residues. Trimming removed 2 bases from V and 3 bases from J; junction bases left unmatched: 0. The germline CDR1 and CDR2 sequences are SGDLS and YYNGEE. CDR3: CASSVRGTDTQYF. CDR3 in DNA: TGTGCCAGCAGCGTGCGGGGGACAGATACGCAGTATTTT.

The rearrangement uses TRBV5-5 and TRBJ2-1, with TRBD2 matching over 9 bases. Unmatched junction bases numbered 12, after V lost 4 bases and J lost 7 bases. CDR3 size: 16 residues. CDR1 is SGHKS, CDR2 YYEKEE, per germline (reference sequence). In nucleotides, the CDR3 is TGTGCCAGCAGCCCCAGTGGTGCGGGGGGGTTGAATGAGCAGTTCTTC. Translated: CASSPSGAGGLNEQFF.

The chain has TRBV6-1 and TRBJ2-2; 10 nucleotides agree with TRBD2. The junction had 8 bases not matched to a gene; V was cut back by 3 bases and J by 4 bases. The CDR3 consists of 17 residues. Germline V lookup: CDR1 MNHNS, CDR2 SASEGT. The CDR3 loop is CASSDPPLAGITGELFF. The CDR3 DNA reads TGTGCCAGCAGTGATCCCCCACTAGCGGGGATCACCGGGGAGCTGTTTTTT.

V is TRBV2 and J is TRBJ1-2; possibly TRBD1 for D (5 bases). CDR1 and CDR2 (germline): SNHLY, FYNNEI. V lost 1 base and J 5 bases, leaving 11 bases between the germline ends. This CDR3 region has 14 residues. CDR3 sequence: CASSEGPRVYGYTF. In nucleotides, the CDR3 is TGTGCCAGCAGTGAAGGGCCCAGGGTTTATGGCTACACCTTC. Full variable domain (rest looked up from reference TRBV2 and TRBJ1-2): EPEVTQTPSHQVTQMGQEVILRCVPISNHLYFYWYRQILGQKVEFLVSFYNNEISEKSEIFDDQFSVERPDGSNFTLKIRSTKLEDSAMYFCASSEGPRVYGYTFGSGTRLTVV.

The chain recombines TRBV11-2 with TRBJ2-7; TRBD1 might be the D (6 bases). Germline V gene lookup returns CDR1 SGHAT and CDR2 FQNNGV. Trimming shortened V by 5 bases and J by 7 bases, and 18 bases separated the two germline ends. The CDR3 length is 14 residues. The CDR3 reads CASSPDRTYMEQYF. Here the CDR3 DNA reads TGTGCCAGCAGCCCCGACAGGACCTACATGGAGCAGTACTTC.

The CDR3 region has the DNA TGTGCCAGCAGCTCTATTCAGGGAACTGAAGCTTTCTTT. Translating it yields CASSSIQGTEAFF. The rearrangement joins TRBV11-2 to TRBJ1-1; D may be TRBD1 (5 bases). V lost 4 bases, J lost 5 bases, and 11 bases lay in between. Germline CDR1 and CDR2: SGHAT and FQNNGV. This CDR3 is 13 amino acids long.

This clone was seen only a few times. This chain connects TRBV2 to TRBJ2-3; TRBD1 aligns across 7 bases. J lost 3 bases, V lost 6 bases, and 9 bases had no gene match. The germline V gene has CDR1 SNHLY and CDR2 FYNNEI. There are 15 residues in the CDR3. CDR3 sequence: CASSDPGQLTDTQYF. Here the CDR3 DNA reads TGTGCCAGCAGCGACCCGGGACAGTTAACAGATACGCAGTATTTT. The full variable domain, with the rest looked up from reference TRBV2 and TRBJ2-3, is EPEVTQTPSHQVTQMGQEVILRCVPISNHLYFYWYRQILGQKVEFLVSFYNNEISEKSEIFDDQFSVERPDGSNFTLKIRSTKLEDSAMYFCASSDPGQLTDTQYFGPGTRLTVL.

The V gene is TRBV5-1, the J gene TRBJ1-1; 11 bases are shared with TRBD1. The trim removed 0 bases at V and 8 bases at J, leaving 6 bases unmatched. This CDR3 region has 15 residues. Germline V gene lookup returns CDR1 SGHRS and CDR2 YFSETQ. Written as DNA, the CDR3 is TGCGCCAGCAGCTTGGTCCCGGGGACAGGGGGAGAAGCTTTCTTT. Amino acid sequence: CASSLVPGTGGEAFF.

In this sample, this clone turned up once. The genes are TRBV2 and TRBJ2-7; possibly TRBD2 for D (6 bases). Germline V gives CDR1 SNHLY, CDR2 FYNNEI. V gave up 7 bases and J gave up 5 bases, with 9 bases separating them. The CDR3 runs 11 residues. The CDR3 spells CASTGRNEQYF. Here the CDR3 DNA reads TGTGCCAGCACGGGGAGGAACGAGCAGTACTTC.